The present T cell receptor (beta chain) was sequenced within a study of T cell responses to AZD1222 COVID-19 vaccine. Whole-study context: The study pooled second doses at about 4 or about 12 weeks.

V trimming: 1 base; J trimming: 8 bases; junction bases outside the gene matches: 2. CDR3 length equals 13 residues. CDR1 is SGHTA and CDR2 is FQGTGA in the germline V gene. Sequenced by immunoSEQ multiplex PCR; TCRdb stores in-frame clones only, minus some. The data contain about 150,000 clones, about 91% of them singletons. Notes on this clone: No antigen is known for it.

Overall study results and limits: At baseline, just five to seven AZD1222 recipients tested seropositive.

This sequence originates from an adult in good health. The rearrangement joins TRBV7-3 to TRBJ2-1, with 7 bases lining up with TRBD2. Sequenced material: peripheral blood, taken on day 0 of AZD1222 vaccination. The CDR3 reads CASSLSGSDEQFF. The DNA for the CDR3 is TGTGCCAGCAGCTTAAGCGGGAGTGATGAGCAGTTCTTC.